The 15 T cell receptor beta chains presented below share a single source sample, sequenced in a study of glioma-infiltrating T cells after dendritic cell vaccination. Only in-frame clones appear in the TCRdb table, and some are missing; sequencing was by immunoSEQ multiplex PCR. The data hold 60,000 to 70,000 clones, with 75% to 85% observed a single time. This specimen was blood, taken before dendritic cell vaccination. Every receptor here comes from a human donor with glioblastoma.

The chain carries TRBV29-1 and TRBJ1-2, with a possible D match to TRBD1 (5 bases). V lost 0 bases and J lost 5, with 10 bases in between. The CDR3 runs 13 residues. Germline V gene data show CDR1 as SQVTM and CDR2 as ANQGSEA. For the CDR3, the DNA is TGCAGCGTTGAAGAAGCTGGGGGGTATGGCTACACCTTC. It translates to CSVEEAGGYGYTF.

J is TRBJ1-2 and V is TRBV11-2; 9 bases agree with TRBD1. From germline, CDR1 is SGHAT and CDR2 FQNNGV. The CDR3 extends over 16 amino acids. V shed 4 bases, J shed 3 bases, and the junction held 9 bases outside the gene matches. The CDR3 reads CASSSNRWTGDYGYTF. The CDR3 DNA sequence: TGTGCCAGCAGCTCCAATAGGTGGACAGGGGACTATGGCTACACCTTC.

The V and J genes are TRBV5-1 and TRBJ2-4; D is possibly TRBD2 (6 bases). This CDR3 has 16 residues. CDR1 and CDR2 from the germline V gene are SGHRS and YFSETQ. The V gene lost 0 bases and the J gene lost 2 bases, with 12 bases spanning the gap. Here the CDR3 reads CASSLGGEATKNIQYF. The CDR3 DNA reads TGCGCCAGCAGCTTGGGCGGGGAGGCCACCAAAAACATTCAGTACTTC.

This clone was seen a single time. The V and J genes are TRBV18 and TRBJ2-7; possible D gene TRBD1, 5 bases. CDR1 and CDR2 (germline): KGHSH, LQKENI. Trimming cost V 9 bases and J 4 bases, with 25 bases left between them. The CDR3 covers 16 residues. CDR3 in amino acids: CASFDSGLNGSYEQYF. The CDR3 DNA follows: TGTGCCAGTTTCGATTCAGGGTTAAATGGTAGTTACGAGCAGTACTTC.

As concerns this clone: At one boundary the junction diverges from the germline segment, which might be a read error. This chain uses TRBV5-1 with TRBJ1-3; D uncertain. CDR1 and CDR2 from the germline V gene are SGHRS and YFSETQ. The CDR3 consists of 15 residues. The chain's CDR3 is CASSPPLDTGNTVYF. The CDR3, as DNA: TGCGCCAGCAGCCCCCCCCTAGATACTGGAAACACCGTATATTTT.

The chain carries TRBV29-1 and TRBJ1-1; 9 bases agree with TRBD1. This CDR3 is built from 14 residues. Germline lookup yields CDR1 SQVTM and CDR2 ANQGSEA. Trimming took 6 bases from V and 0 from J; bases not matched to a gene: 5. CDR3 sequence: CSVGQGPLNTEAFF. CDR3 DNA: TGCAGCGTGGGACAGGGACCCTTGAACACTGAAGCTTTCTTT.

The CDR3 DNA reads TGCGCCAGCAGCTCTTCCGGGTCTCAGTATGGCTACACCTTC. Protein sequence: CASSSSGSQYGYTF. The chain couples TRBV5-1 to TRBJ1-2; D not certain. CDR1 is SGHRS, CDR2 YFSETQ, per germline. The CDR3 length is 14 residues. The ends were cut back, 3 bases at V and 5 bases at J, with 14 bases in the middle.

The table lists this clone with a few counts. This chain uses TRBV7-8 with TRBJ2-5, with 8 bases that match TRBD2. The CDR3 runs 15 residues. Trimming at V came to 2 bases and at J to 4 bases, leaving 6 bases not matched to a gene. Germline lookup yields CDR1 SGHVS and CDR2 FQNEAQ. CDR3 DNA sequence: TGTGCCAGCAGCTTACGGGGGGGCATTAGAGAGACCCAGTACTTC. Its protein product is CASSLRGGIRETQYF.

This clone was seen a few times. This sequence joins TRBV19 and TRBJ2-6; possibly TRBD2 for D (5 bases). This CDR3 comprises 15 residues. V was trimmed by 6 bases and J by 0 bases, leaving 9 bases between them. Germline lookup yields CDR1 LNHDA and CDR2 SQIVND (reference sequence). The CDR3 region has the DNA TGTGCCAGTAGGCACGGGGACTCTGGGGCCAACGTCCTGACTTTC. This translates into CASRHGDSGANVLTF. The full variable domain, its missing parts supplied by reference TRBV19 and TRBJ2-6, is DGGITQSPKYLFRKEGQNVTLSCEQNLNHDAMYWYRQDPGQGLRLIYYSQIVNDFQKGDIAEGYSVSREKKESFPLTVTSAQKNPTAFYLCASRHGDSGANVLTFGAGSRLTVL.

This chain connects TRBV6-6 to TRBJ1-1, with 9 bases identical to TRBD1. The J segment lost 6 bases and the V segment lost 7 bases, leaving 6 bases of the junction unmatched. Germline loops: CDR1 MNHNY, CDR2 SVGAGI (reference sequence). The CDR3 spans 13 residues. The CDR3 reads CASTVDRGSEAFF. CDR3 nucleotides: TGTGCCAGCACCGTCGACAGGGGGTCTGAAGCTTTCTTT.

This chain links TRBV7-9 with TRBJ1-1, with D uncertain. Looked up from germline, CDR1 is SEHNR and CDR2 is FQNEAQ (reference sequence). The CDR3 is 14 amino acids. Trimming removed 1 base from V and 6 bases from J, with 12 bases in between. The CDR3 nucleotides are TGTGCCAGCAGCTTAGGTGCCTCTGAGGCTGAAGCTTTCTTT. It is translated as CASSLGASEAEAFF.

The chain couples TRBV6-6 to TRBJ2-5; TRBD2 agrees at 8 bases. The DNA end favors TRBJ2-7, so the J call may be wrong. In germline, CDR1 is MNHNY, CDR2 SVGAGI (reference sequence). CDR3 length equals 14 residues. The CDR3 nucleotides are TGTGCCAGCAGAACGGGGGGGCGGTTCCACGAGCAGTACTTC. Translating it yields CASRTGGRFHEQYF.

V usage is TRBV5-1 and J usage is TRBJ2-7; D is perhaps TRBD2 (7 bases). Germline CDR1 SGHRS, CDR2 YFSETQ. CDR3 size: 15 residues. The V and J ends lost 0 bases and 4 bases respectively, with 14 bases between them. The CDR3 DNA reads TGCGCCAGCAGCTTGGCCGAGGGGGGGGGATACGAGCAGTACTTC. As protein: CASSLAEGGGYEQYF.

The chain links TRBV6-1 to TRBJ1-6, with D tentatively TRBD1 (5 bases). V lost 8 bases and J 8 bases, leaving 16 bases between the germline ends. The CDR3 has 14 amino acids. The V gene's germline CDR1 is MNHNS and CDR2 SASEGT. CDR3 in amino acids: CASAFSQADSPLHF. The CDR3 bases are TGTGCCAGCGCCTTTTCACAGGCCGATTCACCCCTCCACTTT.

The chain employs TRBV2 and TRBJ2-1; TRBD2 matches 13 bases. From germline, CDR1 is SNHLY and CDR2 FYNNEI. The CDR3 consists of 15 residues. Unmatched junction bases numbered 4, after V lost 4 bases and J lost 7 bases. CDR3 coding DNA: TGTGCCAGCAGTGCACTAGCGGGGGGGTCAAATGAGCAGTTCTTC. Amino acids: CASSALAGGSNEQFF.